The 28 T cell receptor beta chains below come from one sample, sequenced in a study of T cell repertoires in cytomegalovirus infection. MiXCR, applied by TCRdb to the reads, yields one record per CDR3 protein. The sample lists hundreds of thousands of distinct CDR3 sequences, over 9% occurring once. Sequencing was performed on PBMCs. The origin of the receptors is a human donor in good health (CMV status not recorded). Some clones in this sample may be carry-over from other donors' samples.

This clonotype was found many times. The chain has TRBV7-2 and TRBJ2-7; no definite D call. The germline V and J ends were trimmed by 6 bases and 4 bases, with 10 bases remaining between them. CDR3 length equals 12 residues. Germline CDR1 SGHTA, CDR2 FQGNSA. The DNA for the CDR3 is TGTGCCAGCAGTTGGTATGGATACGAGCAGTACTTC. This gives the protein CASSWYGYEQYF.

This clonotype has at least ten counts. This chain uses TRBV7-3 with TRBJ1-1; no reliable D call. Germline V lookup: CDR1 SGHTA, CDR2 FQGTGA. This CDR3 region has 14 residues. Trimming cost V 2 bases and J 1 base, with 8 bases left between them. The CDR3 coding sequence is TGTGCCAGCAGCTTATCCCCCTCGAACACTGAAGCTTTCTTT. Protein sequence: CASSLSPSNTEAFF.

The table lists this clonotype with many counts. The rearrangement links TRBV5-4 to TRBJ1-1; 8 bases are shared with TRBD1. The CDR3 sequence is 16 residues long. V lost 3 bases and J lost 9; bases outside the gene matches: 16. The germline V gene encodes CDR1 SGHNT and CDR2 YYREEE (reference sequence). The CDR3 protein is CASSSPTGTGEVKAFF. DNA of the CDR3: TGTGCCAGCAGCTCGCCTACCGGGACAGGAGAAGTGAAAGCTTTCTTT. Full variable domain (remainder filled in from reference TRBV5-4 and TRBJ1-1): ETGVTQSPTHLIKTRGQQVTLRCSSQSGHNTVSWYQQALGQGPQFIFQYYREEENGRGNFPPRFSGLQFPNYSSELNVNALELDDSALYLCASSSPTGTGEVKAFFGQGTRLTVV.

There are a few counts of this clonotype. This CDR3 reads CSVEEGAMETQYF. The CDR3 region has the DNA TGCAGCGTTGAAGAGGGGGCGATGGAGACCCAGTACTTC. The J gene is TRBJ2-5, the V gene TRBV29-1; perhaps TRBD1 as D (6 bases). Germline V gives CDR1 SQVTM, CDR2 ANQGSEA. V lost 0 bases to trimming and J lost 5 bases, with 10 bases between them. The CDR3 spans 13 residues. Full variable domain (outside the CDR3, taken from reference TRBV29-1 and TRBJ2-5): SAVISQKPSRDICQRGTSLTIQCQVDSQVTMMFWYRQQPGQSLTLIATANQGSEATYESGFVIDKFPISRPNLTFSTLTVSNMSPEDSSIYLCSVEEGAMETQYFGPGTRLLVL.

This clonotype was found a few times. The CDR3 DNA reads as TGTGCCAGCAGTGCCGGACAGGGGCGTGGAAGCGCTGAAGCTTTCTTT. The encoded protein is CASSAGQGRGSAEAFF. V gene TRBV27 combines with J gene TRBJ1-1; 9 bases line up with TRBD1. CDR3 size: 16 residues. Trimming took 5 bases from V and 6 from J; bases not matched to a gene: 13. Germline CDR1 reads MNHEY; CDR2 reads SMNVEV (reference sequence).

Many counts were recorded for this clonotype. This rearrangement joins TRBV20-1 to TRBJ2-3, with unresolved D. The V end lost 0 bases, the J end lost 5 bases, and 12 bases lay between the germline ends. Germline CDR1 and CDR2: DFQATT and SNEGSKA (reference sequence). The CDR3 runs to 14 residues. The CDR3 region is CSARDLLAGDTQYF. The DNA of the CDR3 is TGCAGTGCTAGAGATCTTTTGGCTGGAGATACGCAGTATTTT.

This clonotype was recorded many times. CDR3 in amino acids: CASSRVGRDEKLFF. CDR3 nucleotide sequence: TGTGCCAGCAGCCGTGTCGGGAGGGATGAAAAACTGTTTTTT. V usage is TRBV6-2 or TRBV6-3 and J usage is TRBJ1-4; D ambiguous. The germline V gene has CDR1 MNHEY and CDR2 SVGEGT. Trimming removed 6 bases from V and 6 bases from J, with 14 bases in between. This CDR3 is built from 14 residues.

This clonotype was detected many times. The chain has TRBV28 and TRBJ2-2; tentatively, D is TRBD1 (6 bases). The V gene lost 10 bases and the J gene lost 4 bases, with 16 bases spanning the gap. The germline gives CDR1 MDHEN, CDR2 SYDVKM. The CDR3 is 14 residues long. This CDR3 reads CANDDQDSTGELFF. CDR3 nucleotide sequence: TGTGCCAACGACGACCAGGACAGCACCGGGGAGCTGTTTTTT. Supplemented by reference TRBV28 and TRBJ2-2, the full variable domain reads DVKVTQSSRYLVKRTGEKVFLECVQDMDHENMFWYRQDPGLGLRLIYFSYDVKMKEKGDIPEGYSVSREKKERFSLILESASTNQTSMYLCANDDQDSTGELFFGEGSRLTVL.

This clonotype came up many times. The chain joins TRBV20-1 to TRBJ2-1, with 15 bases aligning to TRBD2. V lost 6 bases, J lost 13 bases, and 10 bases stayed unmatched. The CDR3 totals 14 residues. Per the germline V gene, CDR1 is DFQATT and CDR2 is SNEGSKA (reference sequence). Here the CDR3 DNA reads TGCAGTGCCGGGACTAGCGGGGGGTCCACGATTCAGTTCTTC. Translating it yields CSAGTSGGSTIQFF.

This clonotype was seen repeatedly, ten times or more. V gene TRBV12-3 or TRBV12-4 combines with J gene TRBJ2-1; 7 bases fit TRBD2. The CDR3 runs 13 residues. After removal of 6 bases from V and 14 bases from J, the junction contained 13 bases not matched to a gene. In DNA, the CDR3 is TGTGCCAGCAGAACCTCGGGAGGAGCAGGAAAGTTCTTC. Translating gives CASRTSGGAGKFF.

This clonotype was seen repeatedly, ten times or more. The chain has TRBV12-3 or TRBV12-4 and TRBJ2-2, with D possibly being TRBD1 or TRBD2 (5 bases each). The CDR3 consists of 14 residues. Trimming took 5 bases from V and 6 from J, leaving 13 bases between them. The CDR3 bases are TGTGCCAGCAGTCCGTGGGGGTCGGCCGGGGAGCTGTTTTTT. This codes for CASSPWGSAGELFF.

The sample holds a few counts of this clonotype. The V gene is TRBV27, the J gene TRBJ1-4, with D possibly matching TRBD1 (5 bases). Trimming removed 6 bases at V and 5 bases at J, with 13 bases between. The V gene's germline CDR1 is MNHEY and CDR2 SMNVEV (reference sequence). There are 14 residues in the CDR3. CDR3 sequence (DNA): TGTGCCAGCAGGCGAGGGACGCCGAATGAAAAACTGTTTTTT. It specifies CASRRGTPNEKLFF.

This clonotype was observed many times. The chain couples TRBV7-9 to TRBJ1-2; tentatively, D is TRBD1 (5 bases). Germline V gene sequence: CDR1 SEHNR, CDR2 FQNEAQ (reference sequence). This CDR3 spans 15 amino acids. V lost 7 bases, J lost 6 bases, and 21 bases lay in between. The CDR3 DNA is TGTGCCAGCACTTACGATCGTGTGGGGGGGAATGGCTACACCTTC. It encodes CASTYDRVGGNGYTF.

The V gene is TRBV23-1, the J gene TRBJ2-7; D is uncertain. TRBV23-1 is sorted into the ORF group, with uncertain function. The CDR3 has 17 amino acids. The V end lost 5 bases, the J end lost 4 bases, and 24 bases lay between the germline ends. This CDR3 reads CASSRSSDSGQGYEQYF. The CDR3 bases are TGCGCCAGCAGTAGATCTTCCGACTCTGGGCAAGGGTACGAGCAGTACTTC.

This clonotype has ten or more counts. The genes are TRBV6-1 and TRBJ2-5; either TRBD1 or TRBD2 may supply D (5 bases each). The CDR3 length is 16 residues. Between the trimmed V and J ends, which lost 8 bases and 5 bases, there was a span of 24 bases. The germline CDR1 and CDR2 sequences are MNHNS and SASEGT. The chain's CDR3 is CASPSRQGRWEETQYF. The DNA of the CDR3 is TGTGCCAGCCCCTCCAGGCAGGGCCGGTGGGAGGAGACCCAGTACTTC.

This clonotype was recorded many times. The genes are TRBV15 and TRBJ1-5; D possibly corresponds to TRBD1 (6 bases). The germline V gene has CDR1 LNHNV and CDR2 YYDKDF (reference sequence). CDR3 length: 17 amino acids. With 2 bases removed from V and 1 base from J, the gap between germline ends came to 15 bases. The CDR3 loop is CATSRNPRTGSNQPQHF. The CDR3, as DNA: TGTGCCACCAGCAGAAACCCGAGAACAGGGAGCAATCAGCCCCAGCATTTT.

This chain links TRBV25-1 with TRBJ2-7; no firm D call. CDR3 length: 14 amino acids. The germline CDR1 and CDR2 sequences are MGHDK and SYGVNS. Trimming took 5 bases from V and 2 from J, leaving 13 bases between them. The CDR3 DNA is TGTGCCAGCAGTAAACCTATAGCCCCCTACGAGCAGTACTTC. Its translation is CASSKPIAPYEQYF.

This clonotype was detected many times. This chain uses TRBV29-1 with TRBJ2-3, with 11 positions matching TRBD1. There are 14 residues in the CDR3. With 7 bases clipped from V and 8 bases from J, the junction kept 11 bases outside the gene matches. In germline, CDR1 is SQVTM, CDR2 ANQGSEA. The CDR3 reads CSGGQGAPGGTQYF. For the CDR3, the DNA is TGCAGCGGCGGACAGGGGGCGCCTGGCGGTACGCAGTATTTT.

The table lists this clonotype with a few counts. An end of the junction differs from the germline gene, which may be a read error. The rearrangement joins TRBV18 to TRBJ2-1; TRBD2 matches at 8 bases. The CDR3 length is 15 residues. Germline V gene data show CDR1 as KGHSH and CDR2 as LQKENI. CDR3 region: CASSSPGLGKTEQFF. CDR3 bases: TGTGCCAGCTCATCACCGGGACTAGGAAAGACTGAGCAGTTCTTC.

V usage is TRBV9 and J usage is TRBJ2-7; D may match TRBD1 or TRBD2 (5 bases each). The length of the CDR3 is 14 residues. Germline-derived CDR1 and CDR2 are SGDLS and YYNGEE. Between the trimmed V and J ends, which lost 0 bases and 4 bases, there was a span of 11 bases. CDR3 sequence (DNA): TGTGCCAGCAGCGTAGGGCTGGGGGAGTACGAGCAGTACTTC. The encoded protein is CASSVGLGEYEQYF.

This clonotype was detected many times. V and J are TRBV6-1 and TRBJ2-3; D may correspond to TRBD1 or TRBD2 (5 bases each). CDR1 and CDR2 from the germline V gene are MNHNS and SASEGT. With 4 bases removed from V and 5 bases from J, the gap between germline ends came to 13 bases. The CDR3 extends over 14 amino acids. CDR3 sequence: CASSVRGDKDTQYF. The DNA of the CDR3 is TGTGCCAGCAGTGTGAGGGGCGATAAAGATACGCAGTATTTT.

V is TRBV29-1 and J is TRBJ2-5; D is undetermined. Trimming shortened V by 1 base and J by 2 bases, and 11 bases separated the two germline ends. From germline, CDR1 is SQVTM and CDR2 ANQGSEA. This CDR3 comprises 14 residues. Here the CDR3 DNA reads TGCAGCGTTGAAGGAAGGAGTCCACAAGAGACCCAGTACTTC. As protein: CSVEGRSPQETQYF. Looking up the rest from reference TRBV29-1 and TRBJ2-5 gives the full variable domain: SAVISQKPSRDICQRGTSLTIQCQVDSQVTMMFWYRQQPGQSLTLIATANQGSEATYESGFVIDKFPISRPNLTFSTLTVSNMSPEDSSIYLCSVEGRSPQETQYFGPGTRLLVL.

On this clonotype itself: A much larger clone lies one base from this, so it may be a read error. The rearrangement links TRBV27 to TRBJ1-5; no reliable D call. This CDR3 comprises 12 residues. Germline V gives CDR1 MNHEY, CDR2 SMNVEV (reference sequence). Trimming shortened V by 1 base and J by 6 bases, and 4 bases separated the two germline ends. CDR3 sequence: CASSLWGQPQHF. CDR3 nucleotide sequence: TGTGCCAGCAGTTTATGGGGTCAGCCCCAGCATTTT.

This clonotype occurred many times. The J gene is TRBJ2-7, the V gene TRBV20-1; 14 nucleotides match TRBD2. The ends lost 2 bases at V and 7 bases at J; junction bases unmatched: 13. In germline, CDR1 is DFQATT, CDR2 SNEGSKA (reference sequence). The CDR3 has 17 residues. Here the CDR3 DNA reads TGCAGTGCTAGAAGCCTGACTAGCGGGAGGGCACCACGGGAGCAGTACTTC. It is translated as CSARSLTSGRAPREQYF.

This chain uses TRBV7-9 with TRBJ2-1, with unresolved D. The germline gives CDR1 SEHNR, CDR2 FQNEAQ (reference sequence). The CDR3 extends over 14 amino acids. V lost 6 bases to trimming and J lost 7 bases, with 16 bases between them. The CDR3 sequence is CASSSPSGRNEQFF. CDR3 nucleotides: TGTGCCAGCAGTTCACCCTCCGGGCGGAATGAGCAGTTCTTC.

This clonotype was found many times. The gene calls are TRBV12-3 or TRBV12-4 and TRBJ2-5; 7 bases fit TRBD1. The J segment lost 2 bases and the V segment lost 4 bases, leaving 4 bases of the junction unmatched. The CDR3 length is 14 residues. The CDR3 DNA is TGTGCCAGCAGTTCCGGGACAGATCAAGAGACCCAGTACTTC. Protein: CASSSGTDQETQYF.

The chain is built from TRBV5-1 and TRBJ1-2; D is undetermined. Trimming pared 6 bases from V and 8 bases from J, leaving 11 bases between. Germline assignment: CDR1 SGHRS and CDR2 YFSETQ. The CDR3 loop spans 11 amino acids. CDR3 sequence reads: CASTAGRGYTF. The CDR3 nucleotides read TGCGCCAGCACGGCAGGACGAGGCTACACCTTC.

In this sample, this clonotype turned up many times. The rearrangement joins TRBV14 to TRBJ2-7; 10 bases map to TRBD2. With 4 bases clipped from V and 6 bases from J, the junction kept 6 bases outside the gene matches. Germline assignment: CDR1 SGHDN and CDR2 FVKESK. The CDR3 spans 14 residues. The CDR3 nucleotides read TGTGCCAGCAGCCGTAGCGGGGGGCCGGGCGAGCAGTACTTC. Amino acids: CASSRSGGPGEQYF.